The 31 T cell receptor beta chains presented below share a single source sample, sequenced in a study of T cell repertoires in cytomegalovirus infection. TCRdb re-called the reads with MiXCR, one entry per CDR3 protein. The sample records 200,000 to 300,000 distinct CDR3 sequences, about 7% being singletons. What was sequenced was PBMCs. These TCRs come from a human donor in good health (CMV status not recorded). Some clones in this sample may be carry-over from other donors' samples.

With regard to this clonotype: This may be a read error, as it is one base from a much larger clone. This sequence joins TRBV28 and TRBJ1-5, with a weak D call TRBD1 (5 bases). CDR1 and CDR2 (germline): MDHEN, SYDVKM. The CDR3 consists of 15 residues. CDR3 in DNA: TGTACCAGCAGTTTATATCGGGGACGCAATCAGCCCCAGCATTTT. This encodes CTSSLYRGRNQPQHF.

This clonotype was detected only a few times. This CDR3 reads CASSQHSGFNEQFF. The CDR3 nucleotides read TGTGCCAGCAGCCAACACTCAGGGTTTAATGAGCAGTTCTTC. The chain is built from TRBV3-1 and TRBJ2-1; possibly TRBD1 for D (5 bases). This CDR3 has 14 amino acids. Trimming removed 2 bases at V and 7 bases at J, with 12 bases between. The germline gives CDR1 LGHDT, CDR2 YNNKEL (reference sequence).

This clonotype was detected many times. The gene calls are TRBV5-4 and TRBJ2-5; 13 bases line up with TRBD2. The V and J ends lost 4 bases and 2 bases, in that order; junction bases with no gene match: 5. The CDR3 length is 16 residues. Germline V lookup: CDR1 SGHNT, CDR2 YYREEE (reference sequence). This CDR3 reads CASSRGLAGDQETQYF. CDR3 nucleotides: TGTGCCAGCAGCCGCGGACTAGCGGGGGATCAAGAGACCCAGTACTTC. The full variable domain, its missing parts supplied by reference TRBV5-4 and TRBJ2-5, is ETGVTQSPTHLIKTRGQQVTLRCSSQSGHNTVSWYQQALGQGPQFIFQYYREEENGRGNFPPRFSGLQFPNYSSELNVNALELDDSALYLCASSRGLAGDQETQYFGPGTRLLVL.

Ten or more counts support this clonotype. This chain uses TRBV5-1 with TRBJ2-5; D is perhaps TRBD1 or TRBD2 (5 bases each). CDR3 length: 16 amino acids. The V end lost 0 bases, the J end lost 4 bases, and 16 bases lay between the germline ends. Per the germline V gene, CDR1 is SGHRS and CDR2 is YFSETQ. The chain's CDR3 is CASSLDPGSRGETQYF. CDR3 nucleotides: TGCGCCAGCAGCTTGGATCCGGGGAGTAGGGGAGAGACCCAGTACTTC. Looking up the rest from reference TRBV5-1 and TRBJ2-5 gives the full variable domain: KAGVTQTPRYLIKTRGQQVTLSCSPISGHRSVSWYQQTPGQGLQFLFEYFSETQRNKGNFPGRFSGRQFSNSRSEMNVSTLELGDSALYLCASSLDPGSRGETQYFGPGTRLLVL.

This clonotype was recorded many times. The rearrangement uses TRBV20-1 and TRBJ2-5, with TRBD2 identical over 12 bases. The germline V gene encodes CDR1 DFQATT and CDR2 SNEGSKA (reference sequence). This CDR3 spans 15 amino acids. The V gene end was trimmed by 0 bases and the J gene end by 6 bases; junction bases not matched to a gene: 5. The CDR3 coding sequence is TGCAGTGCTAGAGATCCTAGCGGGGGGGCACAGACCCAGTACTTC. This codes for CSARDPSGGAQTQYF.

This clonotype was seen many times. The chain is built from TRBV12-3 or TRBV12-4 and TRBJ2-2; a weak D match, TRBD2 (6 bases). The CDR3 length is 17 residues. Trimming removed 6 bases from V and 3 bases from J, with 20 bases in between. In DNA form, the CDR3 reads TGTGCCAGCAGGACTCTACGCGGGGTGCTTTACACCGGGGAGCTGTTTTTT. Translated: CASRTLRGVLYTGELFF.

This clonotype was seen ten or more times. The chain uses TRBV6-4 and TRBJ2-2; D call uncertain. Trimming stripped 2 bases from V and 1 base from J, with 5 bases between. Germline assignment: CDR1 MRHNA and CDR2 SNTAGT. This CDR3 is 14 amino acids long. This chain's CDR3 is CASSDRVNTGELFF. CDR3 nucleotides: TGTGCCAGCAGTGACAGGGTGAACACCGGGGAGCTGTTTTTT.

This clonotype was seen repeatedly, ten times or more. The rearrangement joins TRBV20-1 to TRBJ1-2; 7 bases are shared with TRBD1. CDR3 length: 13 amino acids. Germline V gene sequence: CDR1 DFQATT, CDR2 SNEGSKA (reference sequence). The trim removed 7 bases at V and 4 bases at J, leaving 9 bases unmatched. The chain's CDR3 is CSGTGTDIYGYTF. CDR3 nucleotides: TGCAGTGGGACCGGGACAGACATCTATGGCTACACCTTC.

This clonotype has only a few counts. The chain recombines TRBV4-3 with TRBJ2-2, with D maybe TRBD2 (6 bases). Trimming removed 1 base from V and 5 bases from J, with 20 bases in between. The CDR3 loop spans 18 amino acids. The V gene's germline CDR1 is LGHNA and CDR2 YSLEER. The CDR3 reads CASSQAPSGGILTGELFF. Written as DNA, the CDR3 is TGCGCCAGCAGCCAAGCCCCGTCCGGGGGTATTCTTACCGGGGAGCTGTTTTTT.

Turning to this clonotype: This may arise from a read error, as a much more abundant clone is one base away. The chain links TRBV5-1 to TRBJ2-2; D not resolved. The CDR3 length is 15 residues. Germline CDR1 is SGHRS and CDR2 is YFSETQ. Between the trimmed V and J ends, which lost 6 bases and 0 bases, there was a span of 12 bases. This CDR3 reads CASIRRPTNTGELFF. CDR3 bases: TGCGCCAGCATTAGAAGGCCCACGAACACCGGGGAGCTGTTTTTT. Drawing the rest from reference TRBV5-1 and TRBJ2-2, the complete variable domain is KAGVTQTPRYLIKTRGQQVTLSCSPISGHRSVSWYQQTPGQGLQFLFEYFSETQRNKGNFPGRFSGRQFSNSRSEMNVSTLELGDSALYLCASIRRPTNTGELFFGEGSRLTVL.

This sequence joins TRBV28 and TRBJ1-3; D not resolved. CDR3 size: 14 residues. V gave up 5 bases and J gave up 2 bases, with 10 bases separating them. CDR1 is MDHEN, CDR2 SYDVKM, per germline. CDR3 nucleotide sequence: TGTGCCAGCAGTGATCGGTGGACTGGAAACACCATATATTTT. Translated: CASSDRWTGNTIYF.

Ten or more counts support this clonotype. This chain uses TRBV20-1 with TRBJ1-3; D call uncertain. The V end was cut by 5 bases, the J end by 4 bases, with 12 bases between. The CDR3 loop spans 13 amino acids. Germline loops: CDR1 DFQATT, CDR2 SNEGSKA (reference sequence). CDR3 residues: CSAGPGVGNTIYF. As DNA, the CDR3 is TGCAGTGCTGGCCCGGGTGTCGGAAACACCATATATTTT.

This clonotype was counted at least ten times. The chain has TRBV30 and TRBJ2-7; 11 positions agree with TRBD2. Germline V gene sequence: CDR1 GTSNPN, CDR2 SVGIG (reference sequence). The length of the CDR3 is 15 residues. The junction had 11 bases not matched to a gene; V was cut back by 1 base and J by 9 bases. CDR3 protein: CAWSGTSGRRMRQYF. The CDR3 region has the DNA TGTGCCTGGAGTGGGACTAGCGGGCGCCGTATGCGGCAGTACTTC.

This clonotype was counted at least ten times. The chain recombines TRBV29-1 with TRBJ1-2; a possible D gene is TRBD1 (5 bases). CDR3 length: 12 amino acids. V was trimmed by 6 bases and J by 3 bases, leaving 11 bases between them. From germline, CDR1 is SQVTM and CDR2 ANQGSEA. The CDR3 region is CSVAWGDYGYTF. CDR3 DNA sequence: TGCAGCGTCGCCTGGGGGGACTATGGCTACACCTTC.

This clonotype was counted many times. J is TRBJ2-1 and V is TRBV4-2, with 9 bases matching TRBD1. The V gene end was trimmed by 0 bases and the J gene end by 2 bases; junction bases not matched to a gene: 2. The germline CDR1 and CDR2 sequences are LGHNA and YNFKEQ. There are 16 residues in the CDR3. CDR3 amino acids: CASSQDDRGTYNEQFF. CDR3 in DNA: TGTGCCAGCAGCCAAGACGACAGGGGGACCTACAATGAGCAGTTCTTC.

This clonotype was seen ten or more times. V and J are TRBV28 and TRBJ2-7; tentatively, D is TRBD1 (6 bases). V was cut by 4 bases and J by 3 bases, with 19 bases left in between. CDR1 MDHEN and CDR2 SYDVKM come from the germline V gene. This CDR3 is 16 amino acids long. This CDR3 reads CASSSTSGTRNYEQYF. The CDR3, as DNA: TGTGCCAGCAGTTCCACGTCCGGGACAAGGAACTACGAGCAGTACTTC.

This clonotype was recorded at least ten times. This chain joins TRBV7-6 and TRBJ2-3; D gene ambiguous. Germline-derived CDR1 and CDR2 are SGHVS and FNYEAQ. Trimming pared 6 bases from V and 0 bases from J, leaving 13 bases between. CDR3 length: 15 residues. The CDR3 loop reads CASSTRSGSTDTQYF. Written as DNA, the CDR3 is TGTGCCAGCAGTACCCGGTCCGGAAGCACAGATACGCAGTATTTT.

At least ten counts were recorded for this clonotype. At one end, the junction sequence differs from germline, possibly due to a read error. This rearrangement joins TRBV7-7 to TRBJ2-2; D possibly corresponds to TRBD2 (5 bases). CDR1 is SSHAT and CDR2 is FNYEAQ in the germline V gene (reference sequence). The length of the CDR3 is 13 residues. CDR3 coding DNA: TGTGCTAGCAGCAGTGGAGGCACCGGGGAGCTGTTTTTT. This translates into CASSSGGTGELFF.

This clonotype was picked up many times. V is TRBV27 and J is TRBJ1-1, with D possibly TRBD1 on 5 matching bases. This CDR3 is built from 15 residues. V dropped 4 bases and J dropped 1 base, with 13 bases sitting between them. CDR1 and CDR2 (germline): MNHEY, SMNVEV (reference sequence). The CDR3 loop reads CASSYTLGGNTEAFF. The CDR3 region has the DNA TGTGCCAGCAGTTACACCCTTGGGGGGAACACTGAAGCTTTCTTT.

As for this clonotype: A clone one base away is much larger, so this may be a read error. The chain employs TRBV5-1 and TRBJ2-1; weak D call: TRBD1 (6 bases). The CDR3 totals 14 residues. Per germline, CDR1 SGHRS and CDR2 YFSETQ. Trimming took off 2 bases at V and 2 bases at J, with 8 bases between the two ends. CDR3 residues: CASSLQGPYNEQFF. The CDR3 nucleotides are TGCGCCAGCAGCTTACAGGGACCCTACAATGAGCAGTTCTTC.

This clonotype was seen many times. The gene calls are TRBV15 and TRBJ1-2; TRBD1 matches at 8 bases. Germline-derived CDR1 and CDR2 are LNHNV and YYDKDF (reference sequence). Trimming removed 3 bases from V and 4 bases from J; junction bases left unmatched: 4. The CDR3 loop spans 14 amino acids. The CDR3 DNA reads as TGTGCCACCAGCAGTTCAGGACAGGGCTATGGCTACACCTTC. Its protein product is CATSSSGQGYGYTF.

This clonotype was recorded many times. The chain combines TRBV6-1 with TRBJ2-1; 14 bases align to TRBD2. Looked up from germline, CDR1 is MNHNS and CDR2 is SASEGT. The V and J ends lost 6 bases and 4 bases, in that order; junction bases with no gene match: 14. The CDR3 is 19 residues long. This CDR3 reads CASRQYPGTSGGQYNEQFF. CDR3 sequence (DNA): TGTGCCAGCAGGCAATATCCAGGGACTAGCGGGGGACAGTACAATGAGCAGTTCTTC.

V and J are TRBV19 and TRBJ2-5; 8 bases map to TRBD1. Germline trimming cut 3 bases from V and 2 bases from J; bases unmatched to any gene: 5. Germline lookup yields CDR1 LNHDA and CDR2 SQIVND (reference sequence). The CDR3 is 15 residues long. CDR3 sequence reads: CASSIQGAGQETQYF. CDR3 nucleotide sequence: TGTGCCAGTAGTATTCAGGGGGCCGGACAAGAGACCCAGTACTTC.

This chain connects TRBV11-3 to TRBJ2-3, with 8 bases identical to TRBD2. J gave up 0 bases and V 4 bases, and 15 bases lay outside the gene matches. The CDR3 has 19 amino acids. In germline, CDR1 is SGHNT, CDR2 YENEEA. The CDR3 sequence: CASSSPSSGGRNSTDTQYF. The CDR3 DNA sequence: TGTGCCAGCAGCTCTCCCAGCAGCGGGGGACGGAATAGCACAGATACGCAGTATTTT.

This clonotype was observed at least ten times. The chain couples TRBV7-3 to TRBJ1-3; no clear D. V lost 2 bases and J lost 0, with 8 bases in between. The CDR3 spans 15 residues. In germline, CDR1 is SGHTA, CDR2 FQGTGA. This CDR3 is CASSLGPLSGNTIYF. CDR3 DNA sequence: TGTGCCAGCAGCTTAGGTCCGCTCTCTGGAAACACCATATATTTT.

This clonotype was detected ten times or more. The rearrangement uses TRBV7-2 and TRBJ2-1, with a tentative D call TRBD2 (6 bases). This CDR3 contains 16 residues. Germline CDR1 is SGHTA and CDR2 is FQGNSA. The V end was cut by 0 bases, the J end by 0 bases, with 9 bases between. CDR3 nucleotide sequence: TGTGCCAGCAGCTTAGCCGGGGGTGGCTCCTACAATGAGCAGTTCTTC. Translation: CASSLAGGGSYNEQFF.

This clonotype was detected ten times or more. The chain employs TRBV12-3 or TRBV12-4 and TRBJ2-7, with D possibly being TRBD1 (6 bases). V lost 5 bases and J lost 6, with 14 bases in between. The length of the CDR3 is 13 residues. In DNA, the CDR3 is TGTGCCAGCAGTACAACAGGGTCCCGCGAGCAGTACTTC. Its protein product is CASSTTGSREQYF.

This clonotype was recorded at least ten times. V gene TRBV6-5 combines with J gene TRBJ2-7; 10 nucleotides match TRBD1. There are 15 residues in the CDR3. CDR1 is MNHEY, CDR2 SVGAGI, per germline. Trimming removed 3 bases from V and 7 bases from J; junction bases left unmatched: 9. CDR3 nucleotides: TGTGCCAGCAGTTATAGGGGGACAGGGGCGCGGGAGCAGTACTTC. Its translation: CASSYRGTGAREQYF.

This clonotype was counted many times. The CDR3 sequence: CASSLSTGYSPLHF. DNA of the CDR3: TGTGCCAGCAGCTTAAGTACAGGGTATTCACCCCTCCACTTT. The chain carries TRBV7-2 and TRBJ1-6; possible D gene TRBD1, 6 bases. Trimming removed 2 bases from V and 8 bases from J, with 10 bases in between. Germline CDR1 SGHTA, CDR2 FQGNSA. This CDR3 has 14 amino acids.

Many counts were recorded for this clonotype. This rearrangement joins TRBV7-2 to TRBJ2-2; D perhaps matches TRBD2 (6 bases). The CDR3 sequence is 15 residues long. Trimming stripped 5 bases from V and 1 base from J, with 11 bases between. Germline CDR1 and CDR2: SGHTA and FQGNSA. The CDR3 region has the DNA TGTGCCAGCAGCCCGACGGGACTGAACACCGGGGAGCTGTTTTTT. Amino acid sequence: CASSPTGLNTGELFF.

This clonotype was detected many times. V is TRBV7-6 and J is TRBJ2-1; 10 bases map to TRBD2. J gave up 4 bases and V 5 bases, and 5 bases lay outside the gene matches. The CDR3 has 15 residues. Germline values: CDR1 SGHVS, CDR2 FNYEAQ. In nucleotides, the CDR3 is TGTGCCAGCAGCCCCGGGACTAGCGAGTACAATGAGCAGTTCTTC. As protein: CASSPGTSEYNEQFF. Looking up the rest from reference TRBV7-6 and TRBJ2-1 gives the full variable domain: GAGVSQSPRYKVTKRGQDVALRCDPISGHVSLYWYRQALGQGPEFLTYFNYEAQQDKSGLPNDRFSAERPEGSISTLTIQRTEQRDSAMYRCASSPGTSEYNEQFFGPGTRLTVL.